Listed below are T cell receptor beta chains from one sample, sequenced in a study of blood T cell repertoires in COVID-19. This table comes from immunoSEQ multiplex PCR, and its TCRdb copy is limited to in-frame clones, with some not included. The table shows 300,000 or so clones, with just over 90% occurring only once. Sequenced sample: peripheral blood. The receptors derive from a woman between 25 and 40 years old with COVID-19, enrolled during active disease. The CDR3 runs from the conserved cysteine through the conserved F or W. The D gene is left open where the match is weak. Where a row states a size, it is once, few, many or the class of an expanded clone; other rows omit it.

>TRBD2|once|TRBV4-1|TRBJ2-3
CASSQSGTSGPTDTQYF
TGCGCCAGCAGCCAATCCGGGACTAGCGGACCCACAGATACGCAGTATTTT
>.|once|TRBV12-3/TRBV12-4|TRBJ1-1
CASSPRTRRAFF
TGTGCCAGCAGTCCCCGGACACGTAGAGCTTTCTTT
>TRBD1|.|TRBV19|TRBJ2-7
CASSLPGQTYEQYF
TGTGCCAGTAGTTTGCCGGGACAGACCTACGAGCAGTACTTC
>.|.|TRBV2|TRBJ2-3
CASMTLFQDTQYF
TGTGCCAGCATGACACTGTTTCAAGATACGCAGTATTTT
>.|.|TRBV27|TRBJ1-2
CASSLAGPSYGYTF
TGTGCCAGCAGTTTAGCGGGACCGTCATATGGCTACACCTTC
>.|.|TRBV29-1|TRBJ1-1
CSVGRLLNTEAFF
TGCAGCGTTGGCAGGTTACTGAACACTGAAGCTTTCTTT
>TRBD1|.|TRBV24-1|TRBJ1-5
CATSPGGYSNQPQHF
TGTGCCACCAGTCCAGGGGGCTATAGCAATCAGCCCCAGCATTTT
>.|.|TRBV5-1|TRBJ1-5
CASSWEGVLNQPQHF
TGCGCCAGCAGCTGGGAAGGGGTCCTGAATCAGCCCCAGCATTTT
>.|.|TRBV19|TRBJ1-5
CASSIGWQINQPQHF
TGTGCCAGTAGTATAGGGTGGCAGATCAATCAGCCCCAGCATTTT
>TRBD1|.|TRBV30|TRBJ1-4
CAWTRRTGGPLGEKLFF
TGTGCCTGGACGCGAAGGACAGGGGGGCCTTTAGGTGAAAAACTGTTTTTT
>TRBD2|.|TRBV4-1|TRBJ2-1
CASSQGGGHEQFF
TGCGCCAGCAGCCAGGGCGGGGGGCATGAGCAGTTCTTC
>TRBD2|.|TRBV12-3/TRBV12-4|TRBJ2-1
CASSFTSGRAFF
TGTGCCAGCAGTTTCACTAGCGGGAGGGCGTTCTTC
>.|.|TRBV18|TRBJ1-6
CASSPEISYNSPLHF
TGTGCCAGCTCACCGGAGATCTCCTATAATTCACCCCTCCACTTT
>.|once|TRBV9|TRBJ2-5
CASSVALLAPQETQYF
TGTGCCAGCAGCGTAGCTCTACTAGCACCACAAGAGACCCAGTACTTC
>.|.|TRBV9|TRBJ1-2
CASSAATAPNYGYTF
TGTGCCAGCAGCGCTGCGACAGCACCCAACTATGGCTACACCTTC
>.|.|TRBV27|TRBJ2-1
CASSPGIFYNEQFF
TGTGCCAGCAGTCCGGGGATATTTTACAATGAGCAGTTCTTC
>TRBD2|.|TRBV18|TRBJ2-1
CASSLISGGDAYNEQFF
TGTGCCAGCTCACTCATTTCGGGGGGTGACGCTTACAATGAGCAGTTCTTC
>.|.|TRBV10-3|TRBJ2-1
CAISESTLLGQFF
TGTGCCATCAGTGAGTCGACCCTACTAGGACAGTTCTTC
>TRBD2|.|TRBV5-6|TRBJ2-2
CASSVKGGRALGTGELFF
TGTGCCAGCAGTGTGAAGGGCGGGAGGGCCCTCGGAACCGGGGAGCTGTTTTTT
>.|.|TRBV11-2|TRBJ1-3
CASSLTTGSSGNTIYF
TGTGCCAGCAGCTTAACAACAGGGTCATCTGGAAACACCATATATTTT
>.|.|TRBV18|TRBJ2-4
CASSPTERAGKNIQYF
TGTGCCAGCTCACCGACTGAGCGGGCGGGCAAAAACATTCAGTACTTC
>.|.|TRBV14|TRBJ2-5
CASSRGNVGETQYF
TGTGCCAGCTCTCGGGGTAATGTGGGGGAGACCCAGTACTTC
>.|.|TRBV3-1/TRBV3-2|TRBJ2-2
CASSQSPSVATGELFF
TGTGCCAGCAGCCAAAGCCCTAGCGTCGCCACCGGGGAGCTGTTTTTT
>TRBD2|.|TRBV18|TRBJ2-1
CASSHRGVGLAGVYNEQFF
TGTGCCAGCTCGCACCGGGGAGTGGGACTAGCGGGAGTGTACAATGAGCAGTTCTTC
>TRBD1|once|TRBV3-1/TRBV3-2|TRBJ2-7
CASSPRTGSIYEQYF
TGTGCCAGCAGCCCCCGGACAGGGAGCATCTACGAGCAGTACTTC
>.|.|TRBV12-3/TRBV12-4|TRBJ2-1
CASSLNYYNEQFF
TGTGCCAGCAGTTTGAACTACTACAATGAGCAGTTCTTC